The clone carrying this TCR beta chain showed up just a few times. Its antigen is unidentified. Starting material of 450 to 550 ng total RNA yielded TCR beta cDNA via a constant-region primer. Slightly modified ARM-PCR served as the procedure for the TCR beta libraries. These libraries came from three rounds of nested multiplex PCR. PCR rounds one and two used TRBV1-TRBV30 forward primers with a C-beta reverse primer for around 9 cycles each. TCRdb reprocessed the multiplex PCR reads via MiXCR and lists one record per CDR3 protein. The data contain about 70,000 distinct CDR3 sequences, about 70% of them singletons. From unsorted bulk tissue weighing about 20-31 mg, DNA and RNA were co-extracted. These data belong to a study of tumor-infiltrating lymphocytes in primary liver carcinoma. Notes on the study in general: Found in all five tumor regions were only about 8-25% of top clones. Against blood, tumors held a significantly higher top-250-clone fraction (p = 0.039).

The ends were cut back, 5 bases at V and 13 bases at J, with 27 bases in the middle. This CDR3 comprises 15 residues. In germline, CDR1 is SGHAT, CDR2 FQNNGV. V and J are TRBV11-2 and TRBJ2-7; D is perhaps TRBD2 (6 bases). This clonotype was sampled from a man in his forties with primary liver carcinoma and hepatitis B virus infection. The sequenced material came from liver tumor tissue from sampling region 4. Regarding subset: tumor region T4, right-lateral pole. The CDR3 DNA is TGTGCCAGCAGCCTATCTGCGGGAATATCCTACGAGTACTACTTC. This gives the protein CASSLSAGISYEYYF.